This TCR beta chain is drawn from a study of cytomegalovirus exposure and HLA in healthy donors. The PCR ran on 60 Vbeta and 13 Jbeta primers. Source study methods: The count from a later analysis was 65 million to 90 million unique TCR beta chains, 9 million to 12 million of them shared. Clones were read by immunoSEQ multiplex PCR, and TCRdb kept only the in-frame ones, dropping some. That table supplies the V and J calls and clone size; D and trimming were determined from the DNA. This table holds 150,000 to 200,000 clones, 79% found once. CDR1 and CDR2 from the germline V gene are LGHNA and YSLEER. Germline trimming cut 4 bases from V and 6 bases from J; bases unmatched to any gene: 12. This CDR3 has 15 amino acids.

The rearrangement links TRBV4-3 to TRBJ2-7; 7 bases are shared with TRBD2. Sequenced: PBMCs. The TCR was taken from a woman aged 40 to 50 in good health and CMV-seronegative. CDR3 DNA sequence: TGCGCCAGCAGCCGCCCGGCGGGAGTTCGACGCGAGCAGTACTTC. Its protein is CASSRPAGVRREQYF.